The clone carrying this TCR beta chain came up once. V was clipped by 2 bases and J by 3 bases, with 8 bases between them. The CDR3 length is 13 residues. Germline values: CDR1 SGHNT, CDR2 YYREEE (reference sequence). These data come from a study of cytomegalovirus exposure and HLA in healthy donors. The PCR made use of 60 Vbeta and 13 Jbeta primers. Sequencing was performed with immunoSEQ multiplex PCR; in TCRdb, only in-frame clones are kept and a portion is missing. Seen here are about 89,000 clones, roughly 80% observed once, and the top ten hold about 2.5%. This clonotype was obtained from a man aged 30 to 45 in good health and CMV-seronegative. Sequencing was done on a sample of PBMCs. The rearrangement links TRBV5-4 to TRBJ2-5, with no clear D. CDR3 loop: CASSLYVEETQYF. CDR3 in DNA: TGTGCCAGCAGCTTATACGTAGAAGAGACCCAGTACTTC. Supplemented by reference TRBV5-4 and TRBJ2-5, the full variable domain reads ETGVTQSPTHLIKTRGQQVTLRCSSQSGHNTVSWYQQALGQGPQFIFQYYREEENGRGNFPPRFSGLQFPNYSSELNVNALELDDSALYLCASSLYVEETQYFGPGTRLLVL.